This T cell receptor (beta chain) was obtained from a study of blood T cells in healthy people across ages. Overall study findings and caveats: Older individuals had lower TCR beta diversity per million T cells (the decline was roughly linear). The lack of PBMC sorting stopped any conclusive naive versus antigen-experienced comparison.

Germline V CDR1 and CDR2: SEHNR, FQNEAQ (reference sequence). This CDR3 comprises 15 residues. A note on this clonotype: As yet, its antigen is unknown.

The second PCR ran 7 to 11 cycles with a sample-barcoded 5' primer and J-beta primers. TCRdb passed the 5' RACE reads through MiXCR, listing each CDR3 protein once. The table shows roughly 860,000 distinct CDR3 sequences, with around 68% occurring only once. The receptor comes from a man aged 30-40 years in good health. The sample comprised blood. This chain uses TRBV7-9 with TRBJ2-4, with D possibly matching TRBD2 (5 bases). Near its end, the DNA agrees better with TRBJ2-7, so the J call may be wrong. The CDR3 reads CASSLLALGVHEQYF. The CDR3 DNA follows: TGTGCCAGCAGCTTACTCGCCCTGGGAGTCCACGAGCAGTACTTC.